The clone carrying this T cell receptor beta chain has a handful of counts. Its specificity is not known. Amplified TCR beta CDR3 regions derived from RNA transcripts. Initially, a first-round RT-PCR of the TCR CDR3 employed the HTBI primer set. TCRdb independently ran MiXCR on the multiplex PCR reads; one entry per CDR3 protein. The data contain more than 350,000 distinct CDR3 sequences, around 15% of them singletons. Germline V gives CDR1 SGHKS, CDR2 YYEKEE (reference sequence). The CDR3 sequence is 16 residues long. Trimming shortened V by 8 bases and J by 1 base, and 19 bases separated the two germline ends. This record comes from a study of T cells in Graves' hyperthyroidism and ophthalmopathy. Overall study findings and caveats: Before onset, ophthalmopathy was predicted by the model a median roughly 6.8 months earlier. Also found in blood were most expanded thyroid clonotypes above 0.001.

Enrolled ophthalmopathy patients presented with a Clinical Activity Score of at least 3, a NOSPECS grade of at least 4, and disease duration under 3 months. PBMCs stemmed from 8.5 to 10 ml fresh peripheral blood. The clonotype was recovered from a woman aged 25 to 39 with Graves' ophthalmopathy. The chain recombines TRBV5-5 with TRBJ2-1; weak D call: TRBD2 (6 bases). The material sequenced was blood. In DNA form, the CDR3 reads TGTGCCAGTAGTCCGAAACTAGGAGGGTCCTACAATGAGCAGTTCTTC. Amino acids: CASSPKLGGSYNEQFF.